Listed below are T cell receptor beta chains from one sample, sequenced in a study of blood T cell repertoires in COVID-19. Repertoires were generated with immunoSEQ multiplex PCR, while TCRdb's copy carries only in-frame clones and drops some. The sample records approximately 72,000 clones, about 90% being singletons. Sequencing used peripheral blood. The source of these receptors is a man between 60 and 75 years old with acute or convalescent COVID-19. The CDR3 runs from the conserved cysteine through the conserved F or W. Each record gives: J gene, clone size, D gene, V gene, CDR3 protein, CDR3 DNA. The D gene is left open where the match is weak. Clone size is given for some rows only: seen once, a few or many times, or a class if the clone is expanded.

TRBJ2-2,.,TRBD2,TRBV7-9,CASRGLAGMSGELFF,TGTGCCAGCAGAGGGCTAGCGGGGATGTCCGGGGAGCTGTTTTTT
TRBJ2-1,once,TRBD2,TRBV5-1,CASSPTSGAYNEQFF,TGCGCCAGCAGTCCGACTAGCGGGGCTTACAATGAGCAGTTCTTC
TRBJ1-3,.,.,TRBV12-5,CASGIYRVQVVWNTIYF,TGTGCTAGTGGTATTTACAGGGTACAAGTTGTGTGGAACACCATATATTTT
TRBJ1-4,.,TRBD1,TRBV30,CAWARGLSNEKLFF,TGTGCCTGGGCTAGGGGGCTGTCTAATGAAAAACTGTTTTTT
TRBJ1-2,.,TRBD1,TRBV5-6,CASRRDSYGYTF,TGTGCCAGCCGGAGGGACAGCTATGGCTACACCTTC
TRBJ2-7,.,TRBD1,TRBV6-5,CASRATGGDPYEQYF,TGTGCCAGCAGGGCGACAGGGGGGGACCCCTACGAGCAGTACTTC
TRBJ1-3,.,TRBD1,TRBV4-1,CASSQRQGPYSGNTIYF,TGCGCCAGCAGCCAGAGACAGGGGCCTTACTCTGGAAACACCATATATTTT
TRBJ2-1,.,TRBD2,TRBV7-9,CASSFRRGFDNEQFF,TGTGCCAGCAGCTTTCGGCGGGGGTTCGACAATGAGCAGTTCTTC
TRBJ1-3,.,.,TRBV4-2,CASSPRSVISGNTIYF,TGTGCCAGCAGCCCCCGTTCGGTAATCTCTGGAAACACCATATATTTT
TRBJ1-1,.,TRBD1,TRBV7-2,CASSTWDRLNTEAFF,TGTGCCAGCAGCACTTGGGACAGGTTGAACACTGAAGCTTTCTTT
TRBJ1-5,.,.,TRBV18,CASSPSGNQPQHF,TGTGCCAGCTCACCTTCAGGGAATCAGCCCCAGCATTTT
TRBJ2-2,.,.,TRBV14,CASSQVRYTGELFF,TGTGCCAGCAGCCAAGTTAGATACACCGGGGAGCTGTTTTTT
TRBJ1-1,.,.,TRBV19,CASSKPAGEAFF,TGTGCCAGTAGTAAGCCAGCGGGTGAAGCTTTCTTT
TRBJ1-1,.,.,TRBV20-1,CSAAEESVAFF,TGCAGTGCCGCAGAAGAATCCGTGGCTTTCTTT
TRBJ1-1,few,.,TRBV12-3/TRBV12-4,CASTLRENTEAFF,TGTGCCAGCACCCTTCGGGAGAACACTGAAGCTTTCTTT
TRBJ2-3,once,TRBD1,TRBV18,CASSPRQGADTQYF,TGTGCCAGCTCACCGCGGCAGGGGGCGGATACGCAGTATTTT
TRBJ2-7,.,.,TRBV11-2,CASSSSLAGVLWEQYF,TGTGCCAGCAGCTCCTCGTTGGCAGGGGTCCTCTGGGAGCAGTACTTC
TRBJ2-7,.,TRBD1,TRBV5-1,CASSPGTGDYEQYF,TGCGCCAGCAGCCCCGGGACAGGGGATTACGAGCAGTACTTC
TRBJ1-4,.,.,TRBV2,CASSARGTYEKLFF,TGTGCCAGCAGTGCCAGGGGAACTTATGAAAAACTGTTTTTT
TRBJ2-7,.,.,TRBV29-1,CSARGPRESPNEQYF,TGCAGCGCCCGAGGACCCAGGGAAAGTCCCAACGAGCAGTACTTC
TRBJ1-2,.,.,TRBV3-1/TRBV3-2,CASSQKGPHGYTF,TGTGCCAGCAGCCAAAAGGGGCCTCATGGCTACACCTTC
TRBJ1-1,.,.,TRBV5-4,CASSPLERVIGTEAFF,TGTGCCAGCAGCCCCCTGGAGAGGGTAATTGGCACTGAAGCTTTCTTT
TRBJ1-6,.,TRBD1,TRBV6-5,CASSLRDRDASPLHF,TGTGCCAGCAGCCTCCGGGACAGGGATGCTTCACCCCTCCACTTT
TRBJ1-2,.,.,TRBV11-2,CASSAGGYGYTF,TGTGCCAGCAGCGCGGGAGGATATGGCTACACCTTC
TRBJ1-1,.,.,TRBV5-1,CASSFTGSNTEAFF,TGCGCCAGCAGCTTTACAGGGTCGAACACTGAAGCTTTCTTT
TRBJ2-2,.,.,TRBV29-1,CSVGLPPTGELFF,TGCAGCGTTGGACTCCCCCCTACCGGGGAGCTGTTTTTT
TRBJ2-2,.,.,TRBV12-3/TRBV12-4,CASSPTLFGELFF,TGTGCCAGCAGTCCTACACTATTCGGGGAGCTGTTTTTT
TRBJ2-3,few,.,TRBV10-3,CAISESPDTQYF,TGTGCCATCAGTGAGAGCCCAGATACGCAGTATTTT
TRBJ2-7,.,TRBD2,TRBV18,CASSPRGGSSYEQYF,TGTGCCAGCTCACCACGGGGGGGGAGCTCCTACGAGCAGTACTTC
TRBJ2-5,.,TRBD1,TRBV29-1,CSVRRTGYQETQYF,TGCAGCGTTCGGCGGACAGGGTACCAAGAGACCCAGTACTTC
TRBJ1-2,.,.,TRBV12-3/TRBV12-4,CASSLTGNYGYTF,TGTGCCAGCAGTTTAACAGGGAACTATGGCTACACCTTC
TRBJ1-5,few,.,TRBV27,CASSNRNQPQHF,TGTGCCAGCAGCAATCGGAATCAGCCCCAGCATTTT
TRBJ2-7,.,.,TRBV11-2,CASSHRREGHYEQYF,TGTGCCAGCAGCCACCGCAGGGAAGGTCACTACGAGCAGTACTTC
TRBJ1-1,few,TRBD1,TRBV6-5,CASISPGTGEAFF,TGTGCCAGCATTTCCCCCGGGACAGGGGAAGCTTTCTTT